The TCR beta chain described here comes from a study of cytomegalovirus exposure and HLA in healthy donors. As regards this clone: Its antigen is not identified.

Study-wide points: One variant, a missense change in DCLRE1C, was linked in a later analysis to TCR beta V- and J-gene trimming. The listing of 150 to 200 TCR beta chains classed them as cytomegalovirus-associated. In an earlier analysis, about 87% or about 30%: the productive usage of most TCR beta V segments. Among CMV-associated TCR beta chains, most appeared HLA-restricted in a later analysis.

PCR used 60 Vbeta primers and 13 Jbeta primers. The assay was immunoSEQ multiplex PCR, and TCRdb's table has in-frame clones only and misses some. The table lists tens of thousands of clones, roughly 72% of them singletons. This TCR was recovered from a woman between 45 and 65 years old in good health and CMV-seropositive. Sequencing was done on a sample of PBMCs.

For the CDR3, the DNA is TGTGCCTGGAGTTGGGGGCGCGAGACTGAAGCTTTCTTT. This sequence encodes CAWSWGRETEAFF. The chain uses TRBV30 and TRBJ1-1; possibly TRBD1 for D (6 bases). This CDR3 has 13 residues. V lost 2 bases, J lost 5 bases, and 12 bases lay in between. Germline V gene lookup returns CDR1 GTSNPN and CDR2 SVGIG (reference sequence). The full variable domain, its missing parts supplied by reference TRBV30 and TRBJ1-1, is SQTIHQWPATLVQPVGSPLSLECTVEGTSNPNLYWYRQAAGRGLQLLFYSVGIGQISSEVPQNLSASRPQDRQFILSSKKLLLSDSGFYLCAWSWGRETEAFFGQGTRLTVV.